The clone carrying this T cell receptor beta chain was recorded only once. The data were taken from a study of shared clonotypes between healthy human individuals. As for the study in general: Researchers assigned three CD4 naive, three CD4 memory, two CD8 naive and one CD8 memory plate to each donor.

The donors were adults (healthy and HIV-negative) with no recent acute infections or vaccinations. TCRdb's copy holds only in-frame clones and misses some; the assay was immunoSEQ multiplex PCR. The sample holds some 2.3 million clones, 85% to 95% seen once. This sequence was found in a man between 18 and 35 years old in good health. Some clones in this sample may be carry-over from other donors' samples. Sequences were obtained from naive CD4+ T cells from PBMCs. Subset given: CD45RA+ positively selected.

CDR3 residues: CASRRTGGPFYGYTF. The CDR3 DNA reads as TGTGCCAGCAGAAGGACAGGGGGCCCATTCTATGGCTACACCTTC. The rearrangement joins TRBV27 to TRBJ1-2, with TRBD1 matching over 11 bases. Germline assignment: CDR1 MNHEY and CDR2 SMNVEV (reference sequence). Trimming removed 6 bases from V and 4 bases from J; junction bases left unmatched: 7. This CDR3 has 15 amino acids.